This T cell receptor beta chain was sequenced in a study of human T cells and chemical hapten exposure. Study findings and constraints: The formation of large CDR3 similarity clusters by expanded TCRs significantly exceeded that of controls. Counts of expanded TCRs at PT1 were positively correlated with patch test score.

TCRdb re-called the RACE reads through MiXCR, storing one row per CDR3 protein. The sample lists 85,000 to 100,000 distinct CDR3 sequences; 25% to 35% were seen once. Note on this clonotype: Its specificity is unknown.

The CDR3 totals 13 residues. Germline V gene sequence: CDR1 DFQATT, CDR2 SNEGSKA (reference sequence). Trimming took 0 bases from V and 5 from J, leaving 11 bases between them. Time point in this sample: patch test 3, about 24 weeks after DPC sensitization. The treatment was: therapeutic diphenylcyclopropenone sensitization with weekly scalp DPC. Ahead of applying each patch test, blood was sampled. Before extraction, the whole blood was not fractionated, and total RNA was taken from it. This TCR came from a middle-aged man with alopecia areata. Some clones in this sample may be carry-over from other donors' samples. The V call is TRBV20-1, the J call TRBJ2-7; tentative D call: TRBD1 (6 bases). The sequences come from whole blood, collected in connection with sensitization to the hapten diphenylcyclopropenone (DPC). For the CDR3, the DNA is TGCAGTGCTAGAGATCCCAGGGGCCACGAGCAGTACTTC. This encodes CSARDPRGHEQYF.